The next 2 T cell receptor beta chains were all read from a single sample in a study of blood T cells in healthy people across ages. The second PCR ran about 6 to 12 cycles with a sample-barcoded 5' primer and J-beta primers. TCRdb re-analysed the 5' RACE reads in MiXCR, keeping a single row per CDR3 protein. The table has about 2 million distinct CDR3 sequences, roughly 52% seen once. The sequencing sample was made of blood. The source is a woman in her thirties or forties in good health.

The table lists this clonotype with a few counts. The chain couples TRBV4-1 to TRBJ2-6; D might be TRBD1 (6 bases). The germline V gene has CDR1 MGHRA and CDR2 YSYEKL. Trimming removed 0 bases from V and 0 bases from J, with 12 bases in between. The CDR3 consists of 18 residues. The CDR3 DNA follows: TGCGCCAGCAGCCAAGAGGGGCCAGGGGTCTCTGGGGCCAACGTCCTGACTTTC. Protein product: CASSQEGPGVSGANVLTF.

The table lists this clonotype with a few counts. The V and J genes are TRBV6-2 or TRBV6-3 and TRBJ2-2; 8 bases agree with TRBD1. The CDR3 is 14 residues long. Germline values: CDR1 MNHEY, CDR2 SVGEGT. J gave up 4 bases and V 7 bases, and 5 bases lay outside the gene matches. The CDR3 nucleotides read TGTGCCAGCACCCTGACAGGGGCCACCGGGGAGCTGTTTTTT. It translates to CASTLTGATGELFF.